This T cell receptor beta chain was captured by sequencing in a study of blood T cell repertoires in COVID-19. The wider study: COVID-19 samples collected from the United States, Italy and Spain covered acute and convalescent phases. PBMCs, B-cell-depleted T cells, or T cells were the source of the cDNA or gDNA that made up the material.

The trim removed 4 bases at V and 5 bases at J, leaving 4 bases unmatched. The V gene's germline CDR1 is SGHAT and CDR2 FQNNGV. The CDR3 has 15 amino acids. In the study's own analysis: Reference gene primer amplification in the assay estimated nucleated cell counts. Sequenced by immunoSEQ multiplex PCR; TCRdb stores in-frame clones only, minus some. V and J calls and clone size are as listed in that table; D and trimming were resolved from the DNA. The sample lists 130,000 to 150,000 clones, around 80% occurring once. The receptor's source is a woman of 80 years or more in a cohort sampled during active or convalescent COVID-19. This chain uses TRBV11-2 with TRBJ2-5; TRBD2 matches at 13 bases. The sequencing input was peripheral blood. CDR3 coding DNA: TGTGCCAGCAGCTCCGGACTAGCGGGGGTTGAGACCCAGTACTTC. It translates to CASSSGLAGVETQYF.